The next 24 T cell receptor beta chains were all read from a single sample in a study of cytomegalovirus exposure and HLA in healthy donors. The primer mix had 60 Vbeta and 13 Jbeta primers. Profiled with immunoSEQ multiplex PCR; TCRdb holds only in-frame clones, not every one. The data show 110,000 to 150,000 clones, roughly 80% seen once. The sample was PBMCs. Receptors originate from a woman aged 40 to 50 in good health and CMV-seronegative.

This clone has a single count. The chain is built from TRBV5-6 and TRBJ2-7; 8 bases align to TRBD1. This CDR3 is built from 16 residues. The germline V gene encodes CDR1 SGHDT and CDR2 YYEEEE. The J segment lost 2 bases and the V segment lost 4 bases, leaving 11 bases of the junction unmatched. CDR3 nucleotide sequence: TGTGCCAGCAGCCAACGCGGACAGGGAGACCCCTACGAGCAGTACTTC. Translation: CASSQRGQGDPYEQYF. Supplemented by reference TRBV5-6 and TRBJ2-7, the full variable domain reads DAGVTQSPTHLIKTRGQQVTLRCSPKSGHDTVSWYQQALGQGPQFIFQYYEEEERQRGNFPDRFSGHQFPNYSSELNVNALLLGDSALYLCASSQRGQGDPYEQYFGPGTRLTVT.

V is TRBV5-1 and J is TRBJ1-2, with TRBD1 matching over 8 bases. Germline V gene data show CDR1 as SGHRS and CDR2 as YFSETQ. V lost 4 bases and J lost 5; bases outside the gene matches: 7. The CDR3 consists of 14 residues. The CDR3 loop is CASSPGTGVYGYTF. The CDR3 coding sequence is TGCGCCAGCAGCCCGGGGACAGGCGTATATGGCTACACCTTC.

DNA of the CDR3: TGTGCCAGCGAAGGCGGGAATCAGCCCCAGCATTTT. Translated: CASEGGNQPQHF. The J gene is TRBJ1-5, the V gene TRBV6-6, with D hard to call. Trimming took 8 bases from V and 4 from J, leaving 9 bases between them. The CDR3 has 12 amino acids. Germline CDR1 reads MNHNY; CDR2 reads SVGAGI (reference sequence).

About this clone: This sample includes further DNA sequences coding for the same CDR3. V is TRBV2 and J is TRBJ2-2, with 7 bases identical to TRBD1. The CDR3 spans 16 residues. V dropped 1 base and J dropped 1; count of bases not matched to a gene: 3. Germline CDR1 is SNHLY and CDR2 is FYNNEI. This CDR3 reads CASSEDRTGNTGELFF. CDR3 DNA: TGTGCCAGCAGTGAAGATCGGACAGGGAACACCGGGGAGCTGTTTTTT.

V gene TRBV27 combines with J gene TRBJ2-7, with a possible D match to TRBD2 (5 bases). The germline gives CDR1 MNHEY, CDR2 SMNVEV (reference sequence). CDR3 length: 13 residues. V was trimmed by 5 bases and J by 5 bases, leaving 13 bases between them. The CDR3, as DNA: TGTGCCAGCAGTCCCCGGACCGGGAACGAGCAGTACTTC. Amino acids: CASSPRTGNEQYF.

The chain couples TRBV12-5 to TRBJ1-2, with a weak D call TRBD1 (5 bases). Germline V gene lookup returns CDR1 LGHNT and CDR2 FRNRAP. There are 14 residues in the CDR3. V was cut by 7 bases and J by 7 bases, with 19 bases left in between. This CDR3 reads CASAQGLSYGGYTF. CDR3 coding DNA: TGTGCTAGTGCCCAGGGACTATCCTACGGTGGCTACACCTTC.

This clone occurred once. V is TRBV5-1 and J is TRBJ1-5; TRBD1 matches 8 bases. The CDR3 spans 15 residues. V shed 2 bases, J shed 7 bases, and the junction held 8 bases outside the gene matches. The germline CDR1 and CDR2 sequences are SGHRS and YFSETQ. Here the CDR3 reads CASSLTSGQGQPQHF. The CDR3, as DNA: TGCGCCAGCAGCTTAACCTCCGGACAGGGCCAGCCCCAGCATTTT.

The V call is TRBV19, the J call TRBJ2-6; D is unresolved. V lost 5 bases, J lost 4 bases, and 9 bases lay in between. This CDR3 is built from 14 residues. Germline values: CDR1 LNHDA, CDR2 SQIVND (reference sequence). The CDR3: CASSPGTGANVLTF. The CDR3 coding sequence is TGTGCCAGTAGTCCAGGAACGGGGGCCAACGTCCTGACTTTC.

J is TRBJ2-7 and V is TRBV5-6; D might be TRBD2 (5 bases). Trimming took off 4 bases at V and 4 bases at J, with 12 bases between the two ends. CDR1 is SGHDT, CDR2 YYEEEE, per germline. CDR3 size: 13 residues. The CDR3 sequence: CASSILGPYEQYF. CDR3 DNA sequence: TGTGCCAGCAGCATACTAGGGCCATACGAGCAGTACTTC.

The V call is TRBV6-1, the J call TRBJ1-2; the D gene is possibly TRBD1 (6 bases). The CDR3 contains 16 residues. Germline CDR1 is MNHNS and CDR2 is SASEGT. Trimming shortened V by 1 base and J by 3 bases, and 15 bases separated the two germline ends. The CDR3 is CASSEGAGTPYYGYTF. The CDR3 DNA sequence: TGTGCCAGCAGTGAAGGGGCCGGGACACCCTACTATGGCTACACCTTC.

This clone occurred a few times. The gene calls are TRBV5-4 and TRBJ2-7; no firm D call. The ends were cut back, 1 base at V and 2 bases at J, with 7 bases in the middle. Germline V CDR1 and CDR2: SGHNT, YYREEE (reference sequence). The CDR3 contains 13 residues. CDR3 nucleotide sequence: TGTGCCAGCAGCTTGCAAAGCACCTACGAGCAGTACTTC. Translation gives CASSLQSTYEQYF.

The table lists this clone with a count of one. The CDR3 region is CASSPPGQGAREQYF. The CDR3 DNA follows: TGTGCCAGCAGTCCCCCGGGACAGGGGGCGAGGGAGCAGTACTTC. This chain connects TRBV28 to TRBJ2-7, with 12 positions matching TRBD1. Germline lookup yields CDR1 MDHEN and CDR2 SYDVKM. After removal of 5 bases from V and 7 bases from J, the junction contained 9 bases not matched to a gene. The CDR3 totals 15 residues.

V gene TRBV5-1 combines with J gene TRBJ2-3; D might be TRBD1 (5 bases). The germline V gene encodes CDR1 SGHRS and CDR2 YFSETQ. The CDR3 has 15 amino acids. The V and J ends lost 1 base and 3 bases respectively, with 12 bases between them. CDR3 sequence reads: CASSLRGVRTDTQYF. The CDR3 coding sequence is TGCGCCAGCAGCTTGAGGGGTGTACGGACAGATACGCAGTATTTT.

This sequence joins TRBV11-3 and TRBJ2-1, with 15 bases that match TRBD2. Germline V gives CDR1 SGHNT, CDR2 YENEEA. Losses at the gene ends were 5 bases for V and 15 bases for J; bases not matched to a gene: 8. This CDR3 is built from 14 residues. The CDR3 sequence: CASSRSGLAGGPFF. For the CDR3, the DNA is TGTGCCAGCAGCCGATCGGGACTAGCGGGAGGTCCGTTCTTC.

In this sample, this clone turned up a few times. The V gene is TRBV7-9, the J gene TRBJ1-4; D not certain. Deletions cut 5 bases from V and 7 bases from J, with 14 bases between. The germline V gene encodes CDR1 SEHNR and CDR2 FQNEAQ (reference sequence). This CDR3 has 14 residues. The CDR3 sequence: CASSPASVPEKLFF. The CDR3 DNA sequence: TGTGCCAGCAGCCCCGCGAGTGTCCCTGAAAAACTGTTTTTT.

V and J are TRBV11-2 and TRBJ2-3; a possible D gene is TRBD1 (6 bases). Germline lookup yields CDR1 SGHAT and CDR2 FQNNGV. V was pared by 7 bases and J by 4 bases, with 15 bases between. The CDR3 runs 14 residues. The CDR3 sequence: CASTKDRRADTQYF. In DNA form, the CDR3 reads TGTGCCAGCACCAAGGACAGACGCGCAGATACGCAGTATTTT.

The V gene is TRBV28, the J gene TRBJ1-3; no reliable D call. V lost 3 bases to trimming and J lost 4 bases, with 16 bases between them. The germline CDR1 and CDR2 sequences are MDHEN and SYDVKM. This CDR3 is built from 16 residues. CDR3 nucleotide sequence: TGTGCCAGCAGTTTGGTCTCAGGTACGCTAGGAAACACCATATATTTT. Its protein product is CASSLVSGTLGNTIYF.

The CDR3 region is CASSIQTVNTEAFF. Written as DNA, the CDR3 is TGCGCCAGCAGCATACAGACGGTGAACACTGAAGCTTTCTTT. The chain carries TRBV5-1 and TRBJ1-1; D not certain. Germline CDR1 is SGHRS and CDR2 is YFSETQ. V was shortened by 4 bases and J by 0 bases, with 10 bases between the two germline ends. CDR3 length: 14 residues.

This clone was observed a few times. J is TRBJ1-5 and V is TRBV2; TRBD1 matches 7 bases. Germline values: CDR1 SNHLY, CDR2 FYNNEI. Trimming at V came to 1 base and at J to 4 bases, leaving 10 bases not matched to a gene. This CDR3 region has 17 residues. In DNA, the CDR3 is TGTGCCAGCAGTGAAGAACAGGGGCACCTCCTTAATCAGCCCCAGCATTTT. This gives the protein CASSEEQGHLLNQPQHF.

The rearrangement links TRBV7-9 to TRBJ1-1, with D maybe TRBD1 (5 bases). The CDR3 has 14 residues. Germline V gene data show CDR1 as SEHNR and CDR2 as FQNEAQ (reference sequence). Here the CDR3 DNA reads TGTGTGTGGCTTGCAGGGTTGTCGGACACTGAAGCTTTCTTT. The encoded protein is CVWLAGLSDTEAFF.

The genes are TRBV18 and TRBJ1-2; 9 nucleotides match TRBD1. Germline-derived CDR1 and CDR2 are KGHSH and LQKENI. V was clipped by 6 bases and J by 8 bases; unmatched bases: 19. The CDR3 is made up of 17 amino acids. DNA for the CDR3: TGTGCCAGCTCGCCCGACTTAGCGGGACAGGGATTCGGAGGCTACACCTTC. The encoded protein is CASSPDLAGQGFGGYTF.

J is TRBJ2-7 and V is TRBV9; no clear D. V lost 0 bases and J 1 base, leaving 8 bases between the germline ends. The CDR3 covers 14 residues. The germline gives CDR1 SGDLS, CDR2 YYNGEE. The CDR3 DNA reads TGTGCCAGCAGCGTAGCTGCGGTATCCTACGAGCAGTACTTC. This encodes CASSVAAVSYEQYF.

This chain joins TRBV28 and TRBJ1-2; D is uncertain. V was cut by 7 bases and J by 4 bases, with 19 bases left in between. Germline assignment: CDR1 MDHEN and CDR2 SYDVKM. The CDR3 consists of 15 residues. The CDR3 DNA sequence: TGTGCCAGCACGTCGCAGTTGTTGTCTCTCTATGGCTACACCTTC. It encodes CASTSQLLSLYGYTF.

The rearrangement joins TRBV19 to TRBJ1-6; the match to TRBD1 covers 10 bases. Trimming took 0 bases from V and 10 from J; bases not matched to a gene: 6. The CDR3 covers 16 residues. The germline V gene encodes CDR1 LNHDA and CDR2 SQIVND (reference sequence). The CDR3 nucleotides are TGTGCCAGTAGTATAGACGCGGGACAGGGGAACTCACCCCTCCACTTT. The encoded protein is CASSIDAGQGNSPLHF.